This T cell receptor (beta chain) comes out of a study of cytomegalovirus exposure and HLA in healthy donors. PCR amplification relied on 60 Vbeta primers (plus 13 Jbeta primers). Here immunoSEQ multiplex PCR was the method, and the copy in TCRdb shows in-frame clones only, minus some. The sample consists of 100,000 to 120,000 clones, around 72% of them appearing once. Study-wide results and caveats: Researchers reported that a few CMV-associated chains were confirmed in vitro as CMV antigen-specific. The classifier, whose performance was assessed in both the original and validation cohorts, reportedly diagnosed cytomegalovirus status with high specificity and sensitivity. Despite most TCR sequences being rare, some public TCRs occurred in many donors. As a later analysis showed, a missense DCLRE1C variant was linked to trimming of TCR beta V- and J-genes.

Remarks on this clone: The antigen is not known.

After removal of 4 bases from V and 3 bases from J, the junction contained 8 bases not matched to a gene. The CDR3 extends over 15 amino acids. The germline V gene has CDR1 SNHLY and CDR2 FYNNEI. The origin of this receptor is a man aged 25 to 40 in good health and CMV-seronegative. Sequenced material: PBMCs. This chain connects TRBV2 to TRBJ1-2; 7 bases line up with TRBD1. The CDR3 DNA follows: TGTGCCAGCAGTGGAATGAGGGACAGCCACTATGGCTACACCTTC. Residues: CASSGMRDSHYGYTF. Full variable domain (rest looked up from reference TRBV2 and TRBJ1-2): EPEVTQTPSHQVTQMGQEVILRCVPISNHLYFYWYRQILGQKVEFLVSFYNNEISEKSEIFDDQFSVERPDGSNFTLKIRSTKLEDSAMYFCASSGMRDSHYGYTFGSGTRLTVV.